These 17 T cell receptor beta chains share one sample of origin, sequenced in a study of graft-versus-host responses after intestinal transplantation. The assay was immunoSEQ multiplex PCR, and TCRdb's table has in-frame clones only and misses some. Here the sample spans tens of thousands of clones, under 95% being singletons. Material: PBMCs, obtained less than 130 days after intestinal transplantation. Source of these receptors: a human patient who received an intestinal transplant, so some T cells may come from the graft donor.

This chain connects TRBV5-1 to TRBJ2-5; weak D call: TRBD1 (5 bases). CDR1 is SGHRS and CDR2 is YFSETQ in the germline V gene. V was cut by 5 bases and J by 1 base, with 9 bases left in between. The CDR3 runs to 13 residues. For the CDR3, the DNA is TGCGCCAGCAGAGCCGACAGCCAAGAGACCCAGTACTTC. Its protein is CASRADSQETQYF.

The chain carries TRBV4-1 and TRBJ2-7; the D is unclear. Trimming left V 4 bases short and J 3 bases short, with 10 bases between. CDR3 length: 13 residues. Germline lookup yields CDR1 MGHRA and CDR2 YSYEKL. CDR3 nucleotides: TGCGCCAGCAGCCCAGTGGGCTTCTACGAGCAGTACTTC. It encodes CASSPVGFYEQYF.

The chain couples TRBV19 to TRBJ2-3; 8 positions match TRBD1. The length of the CDR3 is 14 residues. In germline, CDR1 is LNHDA, CDR2 SQIVND (reference sequence). The J segment lost 4 bases and the V segment lost 3 bases, leaving 3 bases of the junction unmatched. The CDR3 DNA follows: TGTGCCAGTAGTATGGACAGGGAGGCAGATACGCAGTATTTT. Translated, it gives CASSMDREADTQYF.

A remark on this clone: Within the sample, other DNA sequences also encode this same CDR3. This chain uses TRBV5-1 with TRBJ2-7; D is unclear. This CDR3 region has 13 residues. The germline V and J ends were trimmed by 0 bases and 3 bases, with 7 bases remaining between them. Germline-derived CDR1 and CDR2 are SGHRS and YFSETQ. CDR3 residues: CASSLEVSYEQYF. Written as DNA, the CDR3 is TGCGCCAGCAGCTTGGAGGTCAGCTACGAGCAGTACTTC. Complete variable domain (other parts from reference TRBV5-1 and TRBJ2-7): KAGVTQTPRYLIKTRGQQVTLSCSPISGHRSVSWYQQTPGQGLQFLFEYFSETQRNKGNFPGRFSGRQFSNSRSEMNVSTLELGDSALYLCASSLEVSYEQYFGPGTRLTVT.

This clone occurred a few times. V usage is TRBV10-2 and J usage is TRBJ2-4, with 9 bases that match TRBD2. The CDR3 extends over 14 amino acids. CDR1 is WSHSY and CDR2 is SAAADI in the germline V gene. The junction had 3 bases not matched to a gene; V was cut back by 3 bases and J by 6 bases. The CDR3 loop is CASSEGSGRNIQYF. Here the CDR3 DNA reads TGCGCCAGCAGTGAAGGTAGCGGGAGAAACATTCAGTACTTC.

The chain recombines TRBV7-9 with TRBJ1-4; D is ambiguous. The V and J ends lost 10 bases and 7 bases respectively, with 13 bases between them. The CDR3 totals 12 residues. The germline V gene encodes CDR1 SEHNR and CDR2 FQNEAQ (reference sequence). In nucleotides, the CDR3 is TGTGCCACAGTCGGTGTCGGTGAAAAACTGTTTTTT. Protein product: CATVGVGEKLFF.

This clone has a single count. V is TRBV20-1 and J is TRBJ2-7; D remains unclear. Trimming stripped 2 bases from V and 6 bases from J, with 8 bases between. Germline CDR1 reads DFQATT; CDR2 reads SNEGSKA (reference sequence). The CDR3 loop spans 11 amino acids. The CDR3 is CSARKRAEQYF. The CDR3, as DNA: TGCAGTGCTAGAAAGCGAGCCGAGCAGTACTTC.

This clone appeared once. The J gene is TRBJ1-2, the V gene TRBV6-1; 7 bases fit TRBD1. The CDR3 is made up of 15 amino acids. The trim removed 2 bases at V and 0 bases at J, leaving 3 bases unmatched. Germline V CDR1 and CDR2: MNHNS, SASEGT. CDR3 residues: CASSEFTGANYGYTF. CDR3 DNA: TGTGCCAGCAGTGAATTTACAGGGGCTAACTATGGCTACACCTTC.

The chain uses TRBV7-8 and TRBJ2-7; no clear D gene. The CDR3 has 13 amino acids. Germline values: CDR1 SGHVS, CDR2 FQNEAQ. The V end was cut by 1 base, the J end by 2 bases, with 6 bases between. The CDR3 sequence is CASSLGGTYEQYF. The DNA for the CDR3 is TGTGCCAGCAGCTTAGGAGGAACCTACGAGCAGTACTTC.

The chain employs TRBV10-3 and TRBJ2-2; no clear D. The CDR3 contains 12 residues. Germline V gene data show CDR1 as ENHRY and CDR2 as SYGVKD. The germline V and J ends were trimmed by 11 bases and 3 bases, with 10 bases remaining between them. The CDR3 DNA follows: TGTGCCTCGACGGGCCACACCGGGGAGCTGTTTTTT. It specifies CASTGHTGELFF.

The rearrangement uses TRBV28 and TRBJ2-3, with D perhaps TRBD1 (6 bases). V was trimmed by 3 bases and J by 12 bases, leaving 10 bases between them. The CDR3 has 11 amino acids. Germline V gives CDR1 MDHEN, CDR2 SYDVKM. CDR3 nucleotides: TGTGCCAGCAGTTTGGGGGCCTTTCAGTATTTT. Translating gives CASSLGAFQYF.

The V call is TRBV11-2, the J call TRBJ1-4; tentatively, D is TRBD1 (5 bases). Per the germline V gene, CDR1 is SGHAT and CDR2 is FQNNGV. The CDR3 spans 14 residues. V was cut by 8 bases and J by 4 bases, with 14 bases left in between. The CDR3 here is CASRGEEFNEKLFF. The CDR3 nucleotides read TGTGCCAGCCGGGGCGAGGAATTTAATGAAAAACTGTTTTTT. The whole variable domain, remainder taken from reference TRBV11-2 and TRBJ1-4, is EAGVAQSPRYKIIEKRQSVAFWCNPISGHATLYWYQQILGQGPKLLIQFQNNGVVDDSQLPKDRFSAERLKGVDSTLKIQPAKLEDSAVYLCASRGEEFNEKLFFGSGTQLSVL.

This rearrangement joins TRBV28 to TRBJ1-5; D is ambiguous. The CDR3 consists of 16 residues. Trimming took off 4 bases at V and 0 bases at J, with 13 bases between the two ends. From germline, CDR1 is MDHEN and CDR2 SYDVKM. The CDR3 here is CASSSGGQFSNQPQHF. As DNA, the CDR3 is TGTGCCAGCAGTTCCGGTGGCCAGTTTAGCAATCAGCCCCAGCATTTT.

This chain uses TRBV5-5 with TRBJ2-7; tentative D call: TRBD1 (6 bases). V lost 3 bases to trimming and J lost 5 bases, with 12 bases between them. The V gene's germline CDR1 is SGHKS and CDR2 YYEKEE (reference sequence). This CDR3 has 13 residues. CDR3 loop: CASSSQGSDEQYF. CDR3 DNA: TGTGCCAGCAGCTCACAGGGAAGCGACGAGCAGTACTTC.

The gene calls are TRBV27 and TRBJ2-7; 9 nucleotides align to TRBD2. Per germline, CDR1 MNHEY and CDR2 SMNVEV (reference sequence). J lost 7 bases, V lost 8 bases, and 12 bases had no gene match. The CDR3 contains 14 residues. The CDR3 DNA follows: TGTGCCAGCTCCTCGTGGCGGGAGGGAAGGGAGCAGTACTTC. Translating gives CASSSWREGREQYF.

This rearrangement joins TRBV28 to TRBJ2-7, with TRBD1 matching over 10 bases. V shed 2 bases and J 2 bases; nucleotides not matched to a gene: 15. Germline loops: CDR1 MDHEN, CDR2 SYDVKM. The CDR3 consists of 19 residues. The CDR3 coding sequence is TGTGCCAGCAGTTTAGAAGGTTTATGGACAGGGGGTTTCCCCTACGAGCAGTACTTC. Amino acids: CASSLEGLWTGGFPYEQYF. The whole variable domain, filled in from reference TRBV28 and TRBJ2-7, reads DVKVTQSSRYLVKRTGEKVFLECVQDMDHENMFWYRQDPGLGLRLIYFSYDVKMKEKGDIPEGYSVSREKKERFSLILESASTNQTSMYLCASSLEGLWTGGFPYEQYFGPGTRLTVT.

J is TRBJ1-2 and V is TRBV29-1; no reliable D call. The CDR3 spans 12 residues. Looked up from germline, CDR1 is SQVTM and CDR2 is ANQGSEA. Between the trimmed V and J ends, which lost 4 bases and 5 bases, there was a span of 11 bases. The CDR3: CSVVADRYGYTF. The CDR3 nucleotides read TGCAGCGTTGTCGCAGACCGGTATGGCTACACCTTC.